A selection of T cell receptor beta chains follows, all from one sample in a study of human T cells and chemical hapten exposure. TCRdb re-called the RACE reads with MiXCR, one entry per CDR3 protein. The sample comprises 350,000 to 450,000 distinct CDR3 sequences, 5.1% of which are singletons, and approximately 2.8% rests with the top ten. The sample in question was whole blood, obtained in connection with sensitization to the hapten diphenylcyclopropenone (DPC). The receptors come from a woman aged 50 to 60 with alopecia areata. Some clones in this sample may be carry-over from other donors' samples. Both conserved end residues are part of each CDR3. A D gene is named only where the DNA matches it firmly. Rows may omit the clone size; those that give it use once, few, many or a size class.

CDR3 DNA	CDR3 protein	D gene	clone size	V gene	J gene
TGTGCCAGCAGCACCGGACAGGGGGCTTCCGAGCAGTACTTC	CASSTGQGASEQYF	TRBD1	many	TRBV9	TRBJ2-7
TGTGCCAGCGCCTATTTACTAGCGGGAGGGCCATGGCCAGATACGCAGTATTTT	CASAYLLAGGPWPDTQYF	TRBD2	many	TRBV6-6	TRBJ2-3
TGTGCCAGCAGCTTAATGGGCGGGAATAATGAAAAACTGTTTTTT	CASSLMGGNNEKLFF	.	few	TRBV13	TRBJ1-4
TGCAGTGCACCAACTAGCGGGAGTTGGACAGATACGCAGTATTTT	CSAPTSGSWTDTQYF	TRBD2	many	TRBV20-1	TRBJ2-3
TGTGCCATCAGTGAAGGGGAGCCAGGGCCCCAGCATTTT	CAISEGEPGPQHF	.	.	TRBV10-3	TRBJ1-5
TGTGCCAGTAGTATAGTAGGTGGACAGTTCAACGGCTACACCTTC	CASSIVGGQFNGYTF	.	.	TRBV19	TRBJ1-2
TGTGCCAGCGGCAGGTTCGTTACATCTGGGGCCAACGTCCTGACTTTC	CASGRFVTSGANVLTF	.	few	TRBV2	TRBJ2-6
TGTGCCAGCAGTTACCCCGGTCGGTATGAGCAGTTCTTC	CASSYPGRYEQFF	.	many	TRBV6-5	TRBJ2-1
TGTGCCAGCAGCTCCTATCGGGGTGTAAGCCCTGAAGCTTTCTTT	CASSSYRGVSPEAFF	.	few	TRBV7-2	TRBJ1-1
TGTGCCAGTATCGAGGCCATGAACACTGAAGCTTTCTTT	CASIEAMNTEAFF	.	many	TRBV5-5	TRBJ1-1
TGTGCCAGCAGCCAAGCCCTAGCGGTGGGGAATCAGTTCTTC	CASSQALAVGNQFF	TRBD2	.	TRBV3-1	TRBJ2-1
TGTGCCAGCAGCATCCCCGGGAGAAGGGCACTCTACGAGCAGTACTTC	CASSIPGRRALYEQYF	.	.	TRBV21-1	TRBJ2-7
TGTGCCAGCAGCTTGACCGCGGAGGGGCTCGGCGAGCAGTACTTC	CASSLTAEGLGEQYF	.	many	TRBV5-5	TRBJ2-7
TGTGCCAGCAGACGGGACAGGGTTAGGTCTGGAAACACCATATATTTT	CASRRDRVRSGNTIYF	TRBD1	.	TRBV6-5	TRBJ1-3
TGTGCCAGCACTGAGGGCCTCCACCCCGGGGAGCTGTTTTTT	CASTEGLHPGELFF	.	few	TRBV12-3/TRBV12-4	TRBJ2-2
TGCGCCAGCAGCCAGGGAGGGGGCAGAACTGAAGCTTTCTTT	CASSQGGGRTEAFF	TRBD1	many	TRBV4-3	TRBJ1-1